The present entry profiles one T cell receptor beta chain with its context. There is no known antigen for this receptor. No quality values exist for individual bases; no much larger clone is one base distant. These data are taken from a study of blood T cell repertoires in COVID-19 (dated by TCRdb to between 2020 and 2021). Looking at the study overall: Samples from collaborators originated in the United States, Italy and Spain and spanned both the acute and convalescent phases of COVID-19. The prospective study material was composed of cDNA or gDNA derived from T cells, B-cell-depleted T cells, or PBMCs. The samples were drawn from the first 160 participants of the ongoing ImmuneRACE study and from 1,254 subjects provided by 6 global collaborators. Where HLA class I and class II types were available, the types were taken from metadata supplied by the sample provider, not from assay-based typing. The sample metadata nearly always contained a de-identified subject ID, COVID-19 status, age in years and sex. Subjects who had been exposed to COVID-19, were actively infected with it, or had recovered from it provided the deeply sampled blood TCRbeta repertoires that made up the dataset. The repertoires were released in a freely available public database meant as a resource for research on the immune response to SARS-CoV-2. The investigation overall reported the following: The amount of clinical and demographic metadata varied by source and participant and was provided uncurated.

TCRbeta CDR3 regions were amplified from genomic DNA using the immunoSEQ Assay, a bias-controlled multiplex PCR. Per the source publication's procedure: Nucleated cell counts per sample were estimated from amplification of reference gene primers within the assay. To quantify the absolute abundance of each unique TCRbeta CDR3 rearrangement, sequence reads were collapsed and filtered. For each sample, productive Simpson clonality was calculated as the square root of Simpson's diversity index over productive rearrangements. The table comes from immuneACCESS by way of TCRdb, which keeps in-frame sequences with V and J called. Part of the clones is missing from these tables; in studies checked, under half for an unresolved V gene and the rest for unknown reasons. The D gene and trimming were derived from the DNA, and the V and J assignments and clone size from that table. Recorded for this sample are 200,000 or so clones; about nine tenths of them occurred a single time. Together, the top ten hold about 2.1% of the sample.

CDR1 and CDR2 (SQVTM, ANQGSEA) derive from the germline V gene. The CDR3 numbers 13 residues from cysteine through phenylalanine. Kept here is only the CDR3 DNA, which spans 39 bases and is read in frame from base 1. V and J lose 6 bases and 1 base, and a span of 12 bases separates them. Whole blood was collected in K2EDTA tubes by collaborating institutions according to the institutions' own protocols. For TCRbeta analysis, collaborators shipped samples as frozen whole blood, isolated PBMCs, or DNA extracted from either of those sample types. The origin of this receptor is a man between 70 and 80 years old with active or convalescent COVID-19. Sequenced input: peripheral blood. The rearrangement combines TRBV29-1 with TRBJ1-1; a tentative D call is TRBD1 (6 bases match). CDR3 region: CSVYRVQNTEAFF. The DNA reads as follows: TGCAGCGTGTACAGGGTTCAGAACACTGAAGCTTTCTTT.